This is a list of T cell receptor beta chains from one sample in a study of beta chain features in type 1 diabetes. Clones were read by immunoSEQ multiplex PCR, and TCRdb kept only the in-frame ones, dropping some. There are roughly 610,000 clones in the sample; 15% to 19% occur only once, and about 0.097% lies in the top ten. The sequenced sample consisted of naive CD4+ T cells from blood. The origin of the receptors is a man between 18 and 35 years old in good health. Both conserved end residues are part of each CDR3. D genes are given only for firm matches. The size entry is marked missing in some rows and otherwise reads once, few, many or a size class.

j_call d_call v_call clone_size cdr3_nt cdr3_aa
TRBJ2-5 - TRBV9 few TGTGCCAGCAGCTCCTCACAGGGTTACCAAGAGACCCAGTACTTC CASSSSQGYQETQYF
TRBJ2-5 TRBD1 TRBV9 - TGTGCCAGCAGCGAGGGACAGGGGGCCGGAAAGACCCAGTACTTC CASSEGQGAGKTQYF
TRBJ2-7 - TRBV5-1 - TGCGCCAGCAGCGTTGAGGGGTACGAGCAGTACTTC CASSVEGYEQYF
TRBJ1-3 - TRBV6-5 few TGTGCCAGCAGTTACTCTACACTCTTCTCGGGAAACACCATATATTTT CASSYSTLFSGNTIYF
TRBJ1-2 - TRBV25-1 - TGTGCCAGCCAAATCGGATACACCTTC CASQIGYTF
TRBJ2-1 - TRBV28 - TGTGCCAGCAGTCCCTCCCCCGGGGGGCCGCGGAATGAGCAGTTCTTC CASSPSPGGPRNEQFF
TRBJ1-1 - TRBV28 - TGTGCCAGCAGTTTCGGGCAGGGAGCTTTCTTT CASSFGQGAFF
TRBJ1-2 - TRBV19 few TGTTTATCTAACTATGGCTACACCTTC CLSNYGYTF
TRBJ2-3 - TRBV7-2 few TGTGCCAGCAGCTTACGGCGGGCCCGCACAGATACGCAGTATTTT CASSLRRARTDTQYF
TRBJ2-1 - TRBV7-7 few TGTGCTAGCAGCTTAGTACAGGGTGGGGTTGGTGAGCAGTTCTTC CASSLVQGGVGEQFF
TRBJ2-2 - TRBV6-1 - TGTGCCAGCAGCGAGCAGGGGACCGGGGAGCTGTTTTTT CASSEQGTGELFF
TRBJ1-2 - TRBV5-4 - TGTGCCAGCAGCGACGGGAGTAACTATGGCTACACCTTC CASSDGSNYGYTF
TRBJ2-3 - TRBV10-3 - TGTGCCATCAGTGCCCGGGGGGATACGCAGTATTTT CAISARGDTQYF
TRBJ1-1 TRBD1 TRBV10-3 few TGTGCCATCAGACCAAGGGGACAGATGAACACTGAAGCTTTCTTT CAIRPRGQMNTEAFF
TRBJ2-1 TRBD1 TRBV13 few TGTGCCAGCAGCTTGACAGGGCGTAACAATGAGCAGTTCTTC CASSLTGRNNEQFF
TRBJ2-2 TRBD2 TRBV7-2 - TGTGCCAGCAGTACTAGCGGGGGGAACACCGGGGAGCTGTTTTTT CASSTSGGNTGELFF
TRBJ1-2 - TRBV28 few TGTGCCAGCAGTTCAAGGGGGTCGGCTAACTATGGCTACACCTTC CASSSRGSANYGYTF
TRBJ1-5 - TRBV4-3 - TGCGCCAGCAGCCAAGATATTTTAACAGAAAGAAATCAGCCCCAGCATTTT CASSQDILTERNQPQHF
TRBJ2-3 TRBD2 TRBV7-2 few TGTGCCAGCAGCTCCGGGACTAGCGGGGGGTGGAGGACAGATACGCAGTATTTT CASSSGTSGGWRTDTQYF
TRBJ2-5 - TRBV9 - TGTGCCAGCAGGGCGGAGGGGCAAGAGACCCAGTACTTC CASRAEGQETQYF
TRBJ2-2 - TRBV29-1 few TGCAGCGCCGAACGGGGTTCCACCGGGGAGCTGTTTTTT CSAERGSTGELFF
TRBJ2-2 - TRBV25-1 - TGTGCCAGCAGTGAAAGATGGGAGGTCGGGGAGCTGTTTTTT CASSERWEVGELFF
TRBJ1-2 - TRBV5-4 - TGTGCCAGCAGCTTTACAGCTAACTATGGCTACACCTTC CASSFTANYGYTF
TRBJ2-7 - TRBV1 - TGCACCAGCAGCCACGGCGGGGGGGCCCACGAGCAGTACTTC CTSSHGGGAHEQYF
TRBJ2-1 - TRBV21-1 - TGTGCCAGCAGCCCTAAGTCGGCTTCTAGCTCCTACAATGAGCAGTTCTTC CASSPKSASSSYNEQFF
TRBJ1-2 - TRBV19 few TGTGCCAGTAGTCCCGCGCACACCTTC CASSPAHTF